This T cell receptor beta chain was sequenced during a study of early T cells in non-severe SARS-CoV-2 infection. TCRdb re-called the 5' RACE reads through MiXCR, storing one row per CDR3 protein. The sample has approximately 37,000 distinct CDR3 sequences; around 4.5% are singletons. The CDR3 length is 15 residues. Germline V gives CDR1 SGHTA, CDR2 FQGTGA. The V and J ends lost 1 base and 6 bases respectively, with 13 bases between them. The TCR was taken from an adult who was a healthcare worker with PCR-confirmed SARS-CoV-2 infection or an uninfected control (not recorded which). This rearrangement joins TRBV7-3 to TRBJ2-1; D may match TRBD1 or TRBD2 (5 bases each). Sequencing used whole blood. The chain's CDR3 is CASSLNFGTGNEQFF. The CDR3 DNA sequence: TGTGCCAGCAGCTTAAATTTTGGGACGGGCAATGAGCAGTTCTTC.